This T cell receptor (beta chain) was obtained from a study of T cells after posttransplantation cyclophosphamide (dated by TCRdb to 2016 to 2017). Turning to the overall study: T cell repertoire reconstitution was tracked by TRB sequencing after myeloablative bone marrow transplantation in which posttransplantation cyclophosphamide was used as GVHD prophylaxis. Antigen receptor sequencing was done on samples from roughly 38 PTCy-treated patients and from approximately 17 related bone marrow donors of those patients. TRB sequencing was performed on blood from all 35 or so PTCy patients with 1-year posttransplant specimens. Up to 3 additional blood samples from 2 to 5.2 years after transplant were also TRB-sequenced in 3 patients, as was pretransplant blood from a handful of patients. Because TRA and TRB clonality correlated tightly in 9 samples, later TCR analyses were limited to TRB. Public TRB sequences were checked against a database of over 3,500 sequences associated with responses to pathogens, tumor antigens, self-antigens and alloantigens. Broader findings and caveats from the paper: The TRB repertoires of T cells infiltrating skin or the GI tract showed only limited overlap with the TRB repertoires found in blood. Across 45 or so patients, TRB clonality was highly associated with recipient CMV seropositivity and CMV reactivation, and PTCy diversity was similar to diversity in CNI/methotrexate controls. Donor-recipient similarity was low at 1-2 months but rose over the first year, and later blood repertoires were often dominated by donor CD8+ memory clones.

TRB sequencing used genomic DNA with the immunoSEQ assay at survey resolution or the hsTCRB kit. In the original analysis: The immunoSEQ software handled the initial read processing, while the LymphoSeq R package was used for the repertoire analyses. For each TRB dataset, clonality was calculated as 1 minus normalized Shannon entropy, and the Gini coefficient was computed as well. To infer phenotypes in unsorted samples, TRB sequences from sorted subsets of the recipient or donor were mapped onto the unsorted samples of the same recipient. TCRdb took this table from immuneACCESS and kept in-frame rearrangements with V and J called. Such tables lack part of the clones; where checked against another copy, unresolved V genes explain under half of the gap, and the rest is unexplained. That table furnishes V, J and clone size, whereas the DNA furnished D and trimming. This sample gives 13,000 to 15,000 clones in total; 76% of them show up just once. The ten largest clones capture about 1.3% of the sample.

On the day of marrow donation, related bone marrow donors gave peripheral blood samples. Mononuclear cells from peripheral blood and bone marrow were separated by Ficoll-Hypaque density centrifugation and then cryopreserved. Sorting of CD4+ and CD8+ T cells, including naive and memory subsets, was performed by FACS on a FACSAria II. Turning to this clone: Its recognized antigen is unknown. One base away there is no much larger clone; base qualities are not given.

This TCR was sampled from a man in his forties or fifties. Source material: memory CD4+ T cells sorted from PBMCs.

The DNA is TGTGCCAGCAGCTTAGAACAATACTACAATGAGCAGTTCTTC. This encodes CASSLEQYYNEQFF. Recombination linked TRBV7-2 to TRBJ2-1; the D gene lacks a confident call. From the germline V gene, CDR1 is SGHTA and CDR2 is FQGNSA. The CDR3 runs 14 amino acids, cysteine and phenylalanine included. This entry keeps only the CDR3 DNA: 42 bases, framed from base 1. V sheds 1 base and J sheds 3 bases, leaving 7 bases between their ends.